These 13 T cell receptor beta chains were sequenced from one sample in a study of blood T cell repertoires in COVID-19. TCRdb's table, derived via immunoSEQ multiplex PCR, lists solely in-frame clones and lacks some. The sample has around 370,000 clones, nearly 90% seen once. Sequenced sample: peripheral blood. These receptors originate from a man between 18 and 35 years old with active or convalescent COVID-19.

This chain links TRBV5-6 with TRBJ1-2, with D uncertain. Deletions cut 0 bases from V and 8 bases from J, with 17 bases between. CDR1 SGHDT and CDR2 YYEEEE come from the germline V gene. CDR3 length: 15 residues. The CDR3 DNA sequence: TGTGCCAGCAGCTTGGTATTGTTTCCAAGTGGCGGCTACACCTTC. This gives the protein CASSLVLFPSGGYTF.

J is TRBJ2-1 and V is TRBV14, with 11 nucleotides matching TRBD2. Germline V lookup: CDR1 SGHDN, CDR2 FVKESK. There are 15 residues in the CDR3. V shed 0 bases and J 9 bases; nucleotides not matched to a gene: 4. The CDR3 spells CASSQEGLAAGEQFF. The DNA of the CDR3 is TGTGCCAGCAGCCAAGAGGGACTAGCGGCTGGTGAGCAGTTCTTC.

The genes are TRBV6-2 or TRBV6-3 and TRBJ2-7, with TRBD2 identical over 9 bases. The V and J ends lost 5 bases and 2 bases, in that order; junction bases with no gene match: 10. The CDR3 consists of 16 residues. Germline V gene sequence: CDR1 MNHEY, CDR2 SVGEGT. The CDR3 DNA is TGTGCCAGCAGTACCTATCCCAGGACTAGCGCCTACGAGCAGTACTTC. It codes for CASSTYPRTSAYEQYF.

The rearrangement links TRBV28 to TRBJ1-2; tentatively, D is TRBD1 (5 bases). The CDR3 loop spans 13 amino acids. V lost 3 bases to trimming and J lost 6 bases, with 11 bases between them. Germline V gene data show CDR1 as MDHEN and CDR2 as SYDVKM. The CDR3 DNA reads TGTGCCAGCAGTTTTACAGGCGCTAATGGCTACACCTTC. Amino acids: CASSFTGANGYTF.

Regarding this clone: This specimen includes other DNA sequences encoding the same CDR3. The chain joins TRBV5-1 to TRBJ1-1; perhaps TRBD1 as D (6 bases). CDR1 SGHRS and CDR2 YFSETQ come from the germline V gene. V lost 2 bases to trimming and J lost 1 base, with 9 bases between them. There are 14 residues in the CDR3. CDR3 sequence: CASSFMDRNTEAFF. The CDR3 bases are TGCGCCAGCAGCTTTATGGACAGGAACACTGAAGCTTTCTTT.

V gene TRBV6-5 combines with J gene TRBJ1-3; the D gene is possibly TRBD1 (5 bases). Germline V gene data show CDR1 as MNHEY and CDR2 as SVGAGI. V lost 5 bases, J lost 2 bases, and 10 bases lay in between. This CDR3 comprises 14 residues. For the CDR3, the DNA is TGTGCCAGCAGTATAGACAGAGCTGGAAACACCATATATTTT. It yields the protein CASSIDRAGNTIYF.

J is TRBJ1-6 and V is TRBV28; 9 bases line up with TRBD1. This CDR3 contains 15 residues. Germline V gene data show CDR1 as MDHEN and CDR2 as SYDVKM. With V trimmed by 0 bases and J by 10 bases, 4 bases remained unmatched. CDR3 nucleotides: TGTGCCAGCAGTTTATGGGGACAGGGACGCTCACCCCTCCACTTT. This codes for CASSLWGQGRSPLHF.

The chain is built from TRBV18 and TRBJ2-2, with TRBD2 matching over 11 bases. Germline CDR1 KGHSH, CDR2 LQKENI. V was clipped by 6 bases and J by 5 bases; unmatched bases: 14. CDR3 length equals 18 residues. Here the CDR3 reads CASSQNPPSGRLTGELFF. As DNA, the CDR3 is TGTGCCAGCTCCCAGAATCCGCCTAGCGGGAGGCTTACCGGGGAGCTGTTTTTT. The complete variable domain, with remaining parts taken from reference TRBV18 and TRBJ2-2, reads NAGVMQNPRHLVRRRGQEARLRCSPMKGHSHVYWYRQLPEEGLKFMVYLQKENIIDESGMPKERFSAEFPKEGPSILRIQQVVRGDSAAYFCASSQNPPSGRLTGELFFGEGSRLTVL.

On this clone: This specimen includes other DNA sequences encoding the same CDR3. The chain recombines TRBV28 with TRBJ1-3; D is unresolved. The germline CDR1 and CDR2 sequences are MDHEN and SYDVKM. The CDR3 consists of 14 residues. The V end was cut by 3 bases, the J end by 4 bases, with 10 bases between. CDR3 residues: CASSFEGSGNTIYF. Here the CDR3 DNA reads TGTGCCAGCAGTTTCGAGGGATCCGGAAACACCATATATTTT.

The gene calls are TRBV27 and TRBJ2-3; 8 nucleotides match TRBD2. V lost 5 bases and J lost 1; bases outside the gene matches: 17. The CDR3 contains 19 residues. From germline, CDR1 is MNHEY and CDR2 SMNVEV (reference sequence). CDR3 in DNA: TGTGCCAGCAGTCCCATAGGAGTAGGACTAGCTGGGGGCACAGATACGCAGTATTTT. It specifies CASSPIGVGLAGGTDTQYF.

DNA of the CDR3: TGTGCCAGCTCAGGTACTGACTATGGCTACACCTTC. Its protein product is CASSGTDYGYTF. The chain combines TRBV6-5 with TRBJ1-2; D call uncertain. The V gene's germline CDR1 is MNHEY and CDR2 SVGAGI. CDR3 length: 12 amino acids. V lost 8 bases and J 3 bases, leaving 10 bases between the germline ends.

This clone occurred a few times. The chain has TRBV7-2 and TRBJ2-1; D is possibly TRBD2 (5 bases). Germline loops: CDR1 SGHTA, CDR2 FQGNSA. Deletions cut 0 bases from V and 0 bases from J, with 12 bases between. The CDR3 has 17 amino acids. CDR3: CASSLATGWGSYNEQFF. As DNA, the CDR3 is TGTGCCAGCAGCTTAGCTACGGGGTGGGGCTCCTACAATGAGCAGTTCTTC.

The CDR3 DNA reads TGTGCCACCAGCAAACAGAAAGAGACCCAGTACTTC. Its translation is CATSKQKETQYF. The chain recombines TRBV15 with TRBJ2-5; D remains ambiguous. Deletions cut 4 bases from V and 3 bases from J, with 6 bases between. Germline-derived CDR1 and CDR2 are LNHNV and YYDKDF (reference sequence). The CDR3 is 12 amino acids.